Given below is one T cell receptor beta chain in context. Its antigen is not known. The CDR3 loop spans 15 amino acids. In germline, CDR1 is MNHEY, CDR2 SVGEGT. All TRB cDNA libraries came from 5' RACE performed with UMI labels. From the 5' RACE reads, TCRdb lists one entry per CDR3 protein and no DNA. The sample data list some 120,000 distinct CDR3 sequences. This record comes from a study of CXCR3-negative and CXCR3-positive naive CD8 T cells. The study, taken as a whole, reports: Unlike memory cells, which differed, naive CXCR3-negative and CXCR3-positive cells had similar TRBV-TRBJ usage. Sequencing showed both naive subsets with comparably high diversity, and memory CD8+ cells much lower. Surface CD5 looked about the same in the naive subsets, so the authors worked out TCR strength from TRB CDR3 properties. Greater hydrophobicity was found in TRB CDR3s of CXCR3-positive naive cells than of CXCR3-negative naive cells.

This TCR was recovered from a human donor in good health. Some clones in this sample may be carry-over from other donors' samples. The sequencing sample was made of naive CXCR3+ CD8+ T cells from blood. Documented subset: CD45RO-CCR7+CD27+CD95- naive CD8+ T cells expressing CXCR3 (TNR3+). The chain combines TRBV6-2 or TRBV6-3 with TRBJ2-3; TCRdb reports TRBD1, a call that lacks DNA to check it against. The chain's CDR3 is CASSPSDGGTDTQYF.